This T cell receptor beta chain came from a study of cytomegalovirus exposure and HLA in healthy donors. Whole-study findings and limits: TCR beta sequences reportedly predicted most subjects' HLA-A and HLA-B alleles accurately.

PCR employed 60 Vbeta and 13 Jbeta primers. Sequenced by immunoSEQ multiplex PCR; TCRdb stores in-frame clones only, minus some. The sample lists 180,000 or so clones; 80% to 90% were seen once. Details on this clone: The antigen is undetermined.

As for the donors, each was a healthy bone marrow donor. Sequenced material: PBMCs. The source of this sequence is a woman in her twenties or thirties in good health and CMV-seronegative.

Here the CDR3 DNA reads TGTGCCAGCAGCCGGGGACAGGGCTTGCGGCCTGAAGCTTTCTTT. This gives the protein CASSRGQGLRPEAFF. This chain uses TRBV6-6 with TRBJ1-1; TRBD1 agrees at 9 bases. This CDR3 is built from 15 residues. V dropped 6 bases and J dropped 6; count of bases not matched to a gene: 11. CDR1 is MNHNY and CDR2 is SVGAGI in the germline V gene (reference sequence).